One T cell receptor beta chain is described in this entry. This specimen belongs to a study of blood T cell repertoires in COVID-19. Across the study: Donors in the United States, Italy and Spain gave samples during acute or convalescent COVID-19.

J lost 5 bases, V lost 0 bases, and 5 bases had no gene match. Germline V lookup: CDR1 SGDLS, CDR2 YYNGEE. This CDR3 region has 14 residues. Clones were read by immunoSEQ multiplex PCR, and TCRdb kept only the in-frame ones, dropping some. The top ten clones hold approximately 8.4% of a sample with 200,000 to 250,000 clones, roughly 80% of them seen once. The receptor comes from a woman aged 80 or over with COVID-19, enrolled during active disease. The chain carries TRBV9 and TRBJ2-7; 7 nucleotides align to TRBD1. Sequencing input: peripheral blood. In DNA form, the CDR3 reads TGTGCCAGCAGCGTAGACAACAGGGGCGACGAGCAGTACTTC. As protein: CASSVDNRGDEQYF.